This T cell receptor (beta chain) was captured in a study of technical replicates of blood from several donors. Method: immunoSEQ multiplex PCR; TCRdb's copy keeps in-frame clones and lacks some. The sample records approximately 100,000 clones, almost 96% being singletons. The CDR3 runs to 14 residues. Trimming cost V 4 bases and J 2 bases, with 9 bases left between them. Germline values: CDR1 MGHDK, CDR2 SYGVNS. The TCR was taken from a human donor in good health. Sequencing was performed on T cells isolated from PBMCs. The V call is TRBV25-1, the J call TRBJ1-3; D possibly corresponds to TRBD1 (6 bases). DNA of the CDR3: TGTGCCAGCAGTGGTACAGGGACTGGAAACACCATATATTTT. This sequence encodes CASSGTGTGNTIYF.